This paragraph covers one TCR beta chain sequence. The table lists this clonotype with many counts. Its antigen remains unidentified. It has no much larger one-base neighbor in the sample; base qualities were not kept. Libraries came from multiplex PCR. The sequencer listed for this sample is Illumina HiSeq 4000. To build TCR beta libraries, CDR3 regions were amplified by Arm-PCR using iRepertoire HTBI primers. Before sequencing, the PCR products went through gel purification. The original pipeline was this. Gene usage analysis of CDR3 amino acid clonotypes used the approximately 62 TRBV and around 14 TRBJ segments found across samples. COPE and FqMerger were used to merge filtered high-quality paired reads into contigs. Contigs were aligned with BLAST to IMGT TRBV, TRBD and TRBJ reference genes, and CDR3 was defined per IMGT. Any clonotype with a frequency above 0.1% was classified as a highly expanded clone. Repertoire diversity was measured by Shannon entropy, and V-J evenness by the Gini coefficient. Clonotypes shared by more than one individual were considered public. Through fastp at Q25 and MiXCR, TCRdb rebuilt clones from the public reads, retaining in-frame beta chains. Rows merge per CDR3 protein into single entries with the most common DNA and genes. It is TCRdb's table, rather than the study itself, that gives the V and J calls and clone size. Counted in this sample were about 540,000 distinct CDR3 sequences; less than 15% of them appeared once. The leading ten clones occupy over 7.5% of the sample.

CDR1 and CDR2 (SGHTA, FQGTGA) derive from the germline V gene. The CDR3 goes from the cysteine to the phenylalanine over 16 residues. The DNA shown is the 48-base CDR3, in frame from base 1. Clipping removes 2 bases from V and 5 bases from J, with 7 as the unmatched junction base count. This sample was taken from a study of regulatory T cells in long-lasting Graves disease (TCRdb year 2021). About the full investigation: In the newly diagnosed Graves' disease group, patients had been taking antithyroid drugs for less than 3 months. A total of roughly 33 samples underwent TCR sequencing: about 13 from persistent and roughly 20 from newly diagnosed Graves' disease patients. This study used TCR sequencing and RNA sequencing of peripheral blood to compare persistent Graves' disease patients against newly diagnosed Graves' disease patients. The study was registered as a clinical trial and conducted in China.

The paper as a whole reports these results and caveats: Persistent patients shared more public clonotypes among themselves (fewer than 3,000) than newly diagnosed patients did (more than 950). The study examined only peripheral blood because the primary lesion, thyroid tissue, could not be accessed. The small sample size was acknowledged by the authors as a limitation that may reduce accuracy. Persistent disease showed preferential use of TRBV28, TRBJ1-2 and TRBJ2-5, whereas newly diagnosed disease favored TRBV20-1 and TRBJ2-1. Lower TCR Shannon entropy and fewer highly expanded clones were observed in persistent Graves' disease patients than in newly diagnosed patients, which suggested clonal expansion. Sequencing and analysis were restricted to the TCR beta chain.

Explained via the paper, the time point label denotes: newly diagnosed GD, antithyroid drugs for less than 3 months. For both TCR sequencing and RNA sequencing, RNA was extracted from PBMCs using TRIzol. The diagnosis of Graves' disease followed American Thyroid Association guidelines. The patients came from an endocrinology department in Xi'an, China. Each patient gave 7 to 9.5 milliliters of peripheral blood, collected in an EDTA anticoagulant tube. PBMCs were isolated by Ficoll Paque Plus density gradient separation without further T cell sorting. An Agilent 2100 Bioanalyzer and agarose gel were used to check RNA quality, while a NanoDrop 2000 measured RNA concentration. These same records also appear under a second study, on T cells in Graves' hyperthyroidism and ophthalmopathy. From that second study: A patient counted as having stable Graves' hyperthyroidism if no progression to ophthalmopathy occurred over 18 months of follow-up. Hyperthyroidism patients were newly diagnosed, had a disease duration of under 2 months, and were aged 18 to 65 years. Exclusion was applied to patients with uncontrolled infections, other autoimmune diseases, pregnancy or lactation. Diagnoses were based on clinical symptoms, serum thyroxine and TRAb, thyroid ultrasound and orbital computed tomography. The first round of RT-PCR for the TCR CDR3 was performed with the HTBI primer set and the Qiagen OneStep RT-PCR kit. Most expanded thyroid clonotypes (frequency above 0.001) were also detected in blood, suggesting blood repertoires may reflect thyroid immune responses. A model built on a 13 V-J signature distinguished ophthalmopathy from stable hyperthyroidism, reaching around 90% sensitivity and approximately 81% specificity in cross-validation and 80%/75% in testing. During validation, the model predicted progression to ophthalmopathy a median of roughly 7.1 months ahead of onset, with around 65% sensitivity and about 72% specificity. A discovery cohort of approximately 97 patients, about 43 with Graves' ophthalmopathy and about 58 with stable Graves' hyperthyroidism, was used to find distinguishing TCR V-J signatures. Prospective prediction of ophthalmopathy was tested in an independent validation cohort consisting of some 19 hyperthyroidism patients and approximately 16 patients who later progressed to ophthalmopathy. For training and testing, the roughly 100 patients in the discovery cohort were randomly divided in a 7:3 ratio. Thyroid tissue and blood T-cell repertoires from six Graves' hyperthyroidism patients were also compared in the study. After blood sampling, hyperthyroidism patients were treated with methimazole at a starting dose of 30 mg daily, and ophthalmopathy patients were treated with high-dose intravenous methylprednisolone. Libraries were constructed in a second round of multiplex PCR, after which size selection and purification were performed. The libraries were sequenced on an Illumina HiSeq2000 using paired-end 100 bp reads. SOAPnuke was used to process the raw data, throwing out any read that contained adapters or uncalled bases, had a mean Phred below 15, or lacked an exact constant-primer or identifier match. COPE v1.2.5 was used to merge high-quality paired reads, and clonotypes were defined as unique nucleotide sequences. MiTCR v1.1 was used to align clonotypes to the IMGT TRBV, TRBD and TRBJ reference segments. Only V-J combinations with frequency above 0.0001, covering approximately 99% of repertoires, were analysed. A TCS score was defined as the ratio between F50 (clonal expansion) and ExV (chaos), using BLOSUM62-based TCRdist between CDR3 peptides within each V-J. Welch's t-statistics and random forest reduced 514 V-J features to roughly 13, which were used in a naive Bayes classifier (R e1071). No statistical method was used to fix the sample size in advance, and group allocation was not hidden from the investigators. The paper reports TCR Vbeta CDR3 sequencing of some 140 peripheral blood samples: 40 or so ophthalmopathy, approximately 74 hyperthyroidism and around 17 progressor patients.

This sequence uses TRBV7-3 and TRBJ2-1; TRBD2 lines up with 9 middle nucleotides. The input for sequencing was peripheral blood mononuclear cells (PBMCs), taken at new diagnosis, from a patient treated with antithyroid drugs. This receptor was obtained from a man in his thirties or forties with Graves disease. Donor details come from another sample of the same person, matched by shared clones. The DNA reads TGTGCCAGCAGCTTATCTGGCGGGAGGGCTCACAATGAGCAGTTCTTC. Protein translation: CASSLSGGRAHNEQFF.